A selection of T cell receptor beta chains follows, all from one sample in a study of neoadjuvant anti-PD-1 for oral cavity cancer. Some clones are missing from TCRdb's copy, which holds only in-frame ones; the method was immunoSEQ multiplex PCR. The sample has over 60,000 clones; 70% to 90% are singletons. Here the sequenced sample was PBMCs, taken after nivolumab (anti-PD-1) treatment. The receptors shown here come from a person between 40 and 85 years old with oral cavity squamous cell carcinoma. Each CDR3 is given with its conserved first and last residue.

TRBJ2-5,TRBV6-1,CASSARTGGETQYF
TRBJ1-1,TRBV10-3,CAIVDPGRPEAFF
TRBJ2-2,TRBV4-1,CASRDFTGELFF
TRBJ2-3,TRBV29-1,CSVETSGGRGDTQYF
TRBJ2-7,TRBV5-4,CASSSTPYEQYF
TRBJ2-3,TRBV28,CASSLRRWGREEDTQYF
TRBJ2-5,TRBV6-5,CASSYSRGLETQYF
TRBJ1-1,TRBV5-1,CASSLVYQNTEAFF
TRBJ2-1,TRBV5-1,CASSLKREMNEQFF
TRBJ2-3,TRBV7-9,CASKPLTDTQYF
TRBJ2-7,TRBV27,CASRVAGTYEQYF
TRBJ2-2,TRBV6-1,CASSEGGPVGELFF
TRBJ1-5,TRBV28,CASSLGQGGQPQHF
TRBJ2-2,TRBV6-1,CASRPTRSTGELFF
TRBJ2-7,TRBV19,CASSRVGGKTYEQYF
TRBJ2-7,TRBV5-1,CASSLAMTQTYEQYF
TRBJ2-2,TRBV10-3,CAISDWGDTGELFF
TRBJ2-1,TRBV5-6,CASSRPGPFYNEQFF
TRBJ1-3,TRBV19,CASRSGQSGNTIYF
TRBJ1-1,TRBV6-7,CASTPIWAEAFF
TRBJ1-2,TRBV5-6,CASSLGQGNWYGYTF
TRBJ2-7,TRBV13,CASSLGGGLTYEQYF
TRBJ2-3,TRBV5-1,CASNPSGGAGTDTQYF
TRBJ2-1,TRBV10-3,CAISASGRADEQFF
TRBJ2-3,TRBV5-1,CASSLGRAGGTDTQYF
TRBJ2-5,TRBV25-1,CASSRAGGEETQYF
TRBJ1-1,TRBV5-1,CASSLSEGPLNTEAFF
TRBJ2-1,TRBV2,CASSRTGGYNEQFF
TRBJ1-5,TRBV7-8,CASSLGGAYISGQPQHF
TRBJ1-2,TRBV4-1,CASSSPDRGLYGYTF
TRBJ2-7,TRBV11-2,CASSLDLGGSGYEQYF
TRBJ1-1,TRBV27,CASSQPPGGWNTEAFF
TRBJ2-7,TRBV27,CASSLGQGAYEQYF